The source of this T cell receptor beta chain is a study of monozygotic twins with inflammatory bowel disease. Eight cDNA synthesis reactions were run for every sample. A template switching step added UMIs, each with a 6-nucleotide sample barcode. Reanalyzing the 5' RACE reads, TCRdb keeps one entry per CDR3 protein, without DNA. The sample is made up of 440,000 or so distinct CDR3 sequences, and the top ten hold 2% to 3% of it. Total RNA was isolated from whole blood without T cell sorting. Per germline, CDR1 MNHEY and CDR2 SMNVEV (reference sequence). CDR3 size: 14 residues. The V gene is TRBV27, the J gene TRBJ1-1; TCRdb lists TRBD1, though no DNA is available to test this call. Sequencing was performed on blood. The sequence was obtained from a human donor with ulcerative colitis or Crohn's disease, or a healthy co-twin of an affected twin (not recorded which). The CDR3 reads CASNVNRAYTEAFF.